The next 27 T cell receptor beta chains were all read from a single sample in a study of blood T cell repertoires in COVID-19. Clones were read by immunoSEQ multiplex PCR, and TCRdb kept only the in-frame ones, dropping some. The table has some 170,000 clones, approximately 80% seen once. Sequencing was done on a sample of peripheral blood. Receptors were obtained from a woman older than 75 with active or convalescent COVID-19.

The sample holds one count of this clone. The V call is TRBV6-6, the J call TRBJ1-5; 8 bases map to TRBD1. The germline V gene has CDR1 MNHNY and CDR2 SVGAGI (reference sequence). Trimming removed 5 bases from V and 4 bases from J; junction bases left unmatched: 22. This CDR3 has 20 amino acids. The CDR3 coding sequence is TGTGCCAGCAGTCGATCCCACCTCCCGACAGGGGCTAGTTGGAATCAGCCCCAGCATTTT. Protein product: CASSRSHLPTGASWNQPQHF.

V is TRBV4-3 and J is TRBJ1-2; TRBD1 aligns across 8 bases. From germline, CDR1 is LGHNA and CDR2 YSLEER. This CDR3 contains 15 residues. V was clipped by 1 base and J by 4 bases; unmatched bases: 5. CDR3 DNA: TGCGCCAGCAGCCAAGGGACAGGGCTGGGCTATGGCTACACCTTC. Translation gives CASSQGTGLGYGYTF.

The CDR3, as DNA: TGTGCCAGCAGCTGGGGGCTTTTTGACGAGCAGTACTTC. Encoded protein: CASSWGLFDEQYF. The V gene is TRBV5-4, the J gene TRBJ2-7; possible D gene TRBD1, 6 bases. This CDR3 has 13 amino acids. The germline V and J ends were trimmed by 3 bases and 5 bases, with 12 bases remaining between them. In germline, CDR1 is SGHNT, CDR2 YYREEE (reference sequence).

The chain has TRBV5-8 and TRBJ1-6; 9 bases fit TRBD1. Germline CDR1 reads SGHTS; CDR2 reads YDEGEE. The CDR3 sequence is 16 residues long. With V trimmed by 0 bases and J by 7 bases, 5 bases remained unmatched. The CDR3 coding sequence is TGTGCCAGCAGCTTGGGAGTGGGGACAGGGAATTCACCCCTCCACTTT. This codes for CASSLGVGTGNSPLHF.

The V gene is TRBV7-2, the J gene TRBJ2-7; TRBD1 aligns across 7 bases. The J segment lost 2 bases and the V segment lost 1 base, leaving 5 bases of the junction unmatched. Germline V lookup: CDR1 SGHTA, CDR2 FQGNSA. The CDR3 is made up of 15 amino acids. CDR3 sequence: CASSLEGGLAYEQYF. In DNA form, the CDR3 reads TGTGCCAGCAGCTTAGAAGGGGGCCTAGCCTACGAGCAGTACTTC.

The V gene is TRBV6-5, the J gene TRBJ2-2; D possibly corresponds to TRBD1 (6 bases). CDR3 length: 15 amino acids. V dropped 5 bases and J dropped 4 bases, with 14 bases sitting between them. Germline V gene data show CDR1 as MNHEY and CDR2 as SVGAGI. The DNA for the CDR3 is TGTGCCAGCAGTCAGGGGTTCGGAGGCACCGGGGAGCTGTTTTTT. This translates into CASSQGFGGTGELFF.

The chain links TRBV25-1 to TRBJ1-2; 8 nucleotides align to TRBD1. The CDR3 extends over 11 amino acids. V shed 1 base and J 14 bases; nucleotides not matched to a gene: 3. Germline-derived CDR1 and CDR2 are MGHDK and SYGVNS. The CDR3 loop reads CASSEWTGLTF. CDR3 DNA: TGTGCCAGCAGTGAATGGACAGGGTTGACCTTC.

The CDR3 sequence is CASSHESDTQYF. The CDR3 DNA is TGTGCCAGCAGCCACGAGTCAGATACGCAGTATTTT. The genes are TRBV3-1 (or the pseudogene TRBV3-2) and TRBJ2-3; D gene ambiguous. Trimming took 3 bases from V and 4 from J, leaving 5 bases between them. Germline CDR1 reads LGHDT; CDR2 reads YNNKEL (reference sequence). This CDR3 region has 12 residues.

The chain is built from TRBV18 and TRBJ2-7; a weak D match, TRBD2 (7 bases). The V end was cut by 2 bases, the J end by 3 bases, with 14 bases between. The CDR3 has 15 residues. Germline-derived CDR1 and CDR2 are KGHSH and LQKENI. The CDR3 bases are TGTGCCAGCTCACCAGGGGGGGGCTCCCACTACGAGCAGTACTTC. Its translation: CASSPGGGSHYEQYF.

This clone is a singleton in its sample. Here the CDR3 reads CASSANWGQGKKGYTF. Here the CDR3 DNA reads TGTGCCAGCAGTGCTAATTGGGGTCAGGGGAAAAAAGGCTACACCTTC. V usage is TRBV6-4 and J usage is TRBJ1-2; weak D call: TRBD1 (6 bases). The CDR3 is 16 amino acids. In germline, CDR1 is MRHNA, CDR2 SNTAGT. Trimming removed 4 bases from V and 8 bases from J, with 23 bases in between.

This clone was counted between two and nine times. The chain recombines TRBV4-3 with TRBJ1-6; D is undetermined. V was trimmed by 0 bases and J by 6 bases, leaving 9 bases between them. The CDR3 is 15 amino acids. Germline V gene data show CDR1 as LGHNA and CDR2 as YSLEER. The CDR3 nucleotides read TGCGCCAGCAGCCAAGATATCGGTGGTAATTCACCCCTCCACTTT. This gives the protein CASSQDIGGNSPLHF.

The V call is TRBV19, the J call TRBJ1-1; tentative D call: TRBD1 (5 bases). This CDR3 is built from 14 residues. The ends were cut back, 1 base at V and 5 bases at J, with 11 bases in the middle. Germline CDR1 is LNHDA and CDR2 is SQIVND (reference sequence). CDR3: CASSIGRGVTEAFF. Written as DNA, the CDR3 is TGTGCCAGTAGTATAGGTAGGGGTGTGACTGAAGCTTTCTTT.

The J gene is TRBJ2-7, the V gene TRBV5-4, with D perhaps matching TRBD2 (6 bases). With 2 bases removed from V and 6 bases from J, the gap between germline ends came to 12 bases. Germline V lookup: CDR1 SGHNT, CDR2 YYREEE (reference sequence). The CDR3 extends over 13 amino acids. The CDR3 sequence: CASSFGGAGEQYF. CDR3 sequence (DNA): TGTGCCAGCAGCTTCGGAGGGGCTGGCGAGCAGTACTTC.

This clone was counted a single time. The J gene is TRBJ1-1, the V gene TRBV5-1; 9 positions agree with TRBD1. This CDR3 spans 16 amino acids. The germline gives CDR1 SGHRS, CDR2 YFSETQ. Germline trimming cut 4 bases from V and 0 bases from J; bases unmatched to any gene: 7. The CDR3: CASSLGTGILNTEAFF. CDR3 DNA sequence: TGCGCCAGCAGCCTCGGGACAGGGATATTGAACACTGAAGCTTTCTTT. Variable domain in full (rest from reference TRBV5-1 and TRBJ1-1): KAGVTQTPRYLIKTRGQQVTLSCSPISGHRSVSWYQQTPGQGLQFLFEYFSETQRNKGNFPGRFSGRQFSNSRSEMNVSTLELGDSALYLCASSLGTGILNTEAFFGQGTRLTVV.

V gene TRBV5-4 combines with J gene TRBJ1-3; D gene ambiguous. In germline, CDR1 is SGHNT, CDR2 YYREEE (reference sequence). CDR3 size: 14 residues. V lost 3 bases and J lost 0, with 7 bases in between. CDR3 sequence: CASSSGSSGNTIYF. For the CDR3, the DNA is TGTGCCAGCAGCTCCGGTAGCTCTGGAAACACCATATATTTT.

The chain recombines TRBV5-1 with TRBJ1-6, with D perhaps TRBD1 (6 bases). The CDR3 length is 16 residues. The V end lost 0 bases, the J end lost 9 bases, and 16 bases lay between the germline ends. Germline V CDR1 and CDR2: SGHRS, YFSETQ. CDR3 region: CASSLGPGQGSSPLHF. The CDR3 region has the DNA TGCGCCAGCAGCTTGGGTCCGGGACAAGGTAGTTCACCCCTCCACTTT.

The chain has TRBV18 and TRBJ1-1; tentatively, D is TRBD1 (5 bases). From germline, CDR1 is KGHSH and CDR2 LQKENI. The CDR3 totals 13 residues. The ends were cut back, 6 bases at V and 4 bases at J, with 12 bases in the middle. The CDR3: CASSPSGATEAFF. CDR3 sequence (DNA): TGTGCCAGCTCCCCATCTGGGGCCACTGAAGCTTTCTTT.

This clone has a single count. The chain employs TRBV5-4 and TRBJ2-3; 11 bases line up with TRBD2. V lost 5 bases to trimming and J lost 2 bases; unmatched junction nucleotides: 10. CDR3 length: 17 amino acids. CDR1 is SGHNT and CDR2 is YYREEE in the germline V gene (reference sequence). This CDR3 reads CASRYGTSGTSTDTQYF. The CDR3 DNA sequence: TGTGCCAGCAGATACGGGACTAGCGGAACTTCCACAGATACGCAGTATTTT.

The V gene is TRBV19, the J gene TRBJ1-6; D gene unclear. V was clipped by 6 bases and J by 4 bases, with 10 bases between them. CDR1 is LNHDA, CDR2 SQIVND, per germline (reference sequence). The CDR3 is 14 residues long. The chain's CDR3 is CASSPEGYNSPLHF. CDR3 DNA: TGTGCCAGTAGCCCGGAGGGTTATAATTCACCCCTCCACTTT.

In DNA form, the CDR3 reads TGTGCCAGTAGACGGACAGGATTCAGCGGGGAGCTGTTTTTT. This codes for CASRRTGFSGELFF. The chain employs TRBV19 and TRBJ2-2; 7 bases fit TRBD1. Germline V gene sequence: CDR1 LNHDA, CDR2 SQIVND (reference sequence). V shed 6 bases and J 7 bases; nucleotides not matched to a gene: 8. There are 14 residues in the CDR3.

This rearrangement joins TRBV29-1 to TRBJ1-1, with a possible D match to TRBD1 (5 bases). CDR3 length: 11 amino acids. Germline V CDR1 and CDR2: SQVTM, ANQGSEA. This chain's CDR3 is CRGGVGTEAFF. The CDR3, as DNA: TGCAGGGGGGGTGTGGGCACTGAAGCTTTCTTT.

The chain joins TRBV6-5 to TRBJ2-7, with 11 nucleotides matching TRBD1. Germline values: CDR1 MNHEY, CDR2 SVGAGI. This CDR3 comprises 15 residues. V lost 4 bases and J lost 4; bases outside the gene matches: 6. CDR3 coding DNA: TGTGCCAGCAGTTCCTGGACAGGGGGCGTTTACGAGCAGTACTTC. As protein: CASSSWTGGVYEQYF.

V and J are TRBV7-2 and TRBJ1-2; TRBD1 matches 7 bases. The CDR3 length is 16 residues. The ends lost 2 bases at V and 4 bases at J; junction bases unmatched: 10. The germline CDR1 and CDR2 sequences are SGHTA and FQGNSA. The CDR3 DNA reads as TGTGCCAGCAGCTTAACCTCACAGGGGATCCTCTATGGCTACACCTTC. Translating it yields CASSLTSQGILYGYTF.

This clone was found a few times. The chain has TRBV7-9 and TRBJ1-6; 7 nucleotides agree with TRBD1. Germline assignment: CDR1 SEHNR and CDR2 FQNEAQ (reference sequence). With 5 bases clipped from V and 5 bases from J, the junction kept 3 bases outside the gene matches. There are 14 residues in the CDR3. The CDR3 region is CASSKTGNNSPLHF. The CDR3 bases are TGTGCCAGCAGCAAGACAGGGAATAATTCACCCCTCCACTTT.

The CDR3 nucleotides are TGCGCCAGCGGCCTCTCCCGGAGCGGGGGGGGGAATGAGCAGTTCTTC. It specifies CASGLSRSGGGNEQFF. This chain uses TRBV10-2 with TRBJ2-1; the match to TRBD2 covers 10 bases. From germline, CDR1 is WSHSY and CDR2 SAAADI. The CDR3 is 16 amino acids. The ends lost 8 bases at V and 7 bases at J; junction bases unmatched: 14.

This chain connects TRBV24-1 to TRBJ1-2, with D uncertain. There are 14 residues in the CDR3. Trimming removed 3 bases at V and 0 bases at J, with 7 bases between. In germline, CDR1 is KGHDR, CDR2 SFDVKD. CDR3 in DNA: TGTGCCACCAGTGATACCGGGTCTAACTATGGCTACACCTTC. Translating gives CATSDTGSNYGYTF.

The chain couples TRBV6-5 to TRBJ1-4; TRBD1 matches at 9 bases. This CDR3 is 15 amino acids long. The J segment lost 5 bases and the V segment lost 6 bases, leaving 7 bases of the junction unmatched. CDR1 and CDR2 (germline): MNHEY, SVGAGI. This CDR3 reads CASRPAGTGNEKLFF. The CDR3 DNA is TGTGCCAGCAGACCCGCCGGGACAGGGAATGAAAAACTGTTTTTT.